These 23 T cell receptor beta chains originate from one sample sequenced in a study of cytomegalovirus exposure and HLA in healthy donors. In the PCR, 60 Vbeta and 13 Jbeta primers were used. The method was immunoSEQ multiplex PCR; TCRdb's version includes in-frame clones alone and lacks a portion of them. The sample lists about 120,000 clones; about 10% were seen once. Sequenced material: PBMCs. These receptors originate from a man aged 25-45 years in good health and CMV-seronegative.

This sequence joins TRBV30 and TRBJ2-5; 7 bases line up with TRBD2. There are 14 residues in the CDR3. CDR1 is GTSNPN, CDR2 SVGIG, per germline (reference sequence). V trimming: 5 bases; J trimming: 4 bases; junction bases outside the gene matches: 10. The CDR3 coding sequence is TGTGCCTGGGAGCGGCAGGGAGGGGTAGAGACCCAGTACTTC. Residues: CAWERQGGVETQYF. Full variable domain (outside the CDR3, taken from reference TRBV30 and TRBJ2-5): SQTIHQWPATLVQPVGSPLSLECTVEGTSNPNLYWYRQAAGRGLQLLFYSVGIGQISSEVPQNLSASRPQDRQFILSSKKLLLSDSGFYLCAWERQGGVETQYFGPGTRLLVL.

This clone was picked up a small number of times. The J gene is TRBJ2-5, the V gene TRBV19; TRBD1 is a possible D gene (6 bases). There are 14 residues in the CDR3. Germline-derived CDR1 and CDR2 are LNHDA and SQIVND (reference sequence). The V gene lost 4 bases and the J gene lost 5 bases, with 14 bases spanning the gap. CDR3 DNA sequence: TGTGCCAGTAGTACCCGGGCAGGGGTCGAGACCCAGTACTTC. The encoded protein is CASSTRAGVETQYF.

The chain links TRBV19 to TRBJ1-3; no reliable D call. This CDR3 region has 16 residues. The germline V and J ends were trimmed by 3 bases and 0 bases, with 12 bases remaining between them. Germline lookup yields CDR1 LNHDA and CDR2 SQIVND (reference sequence). CDR3 loop: CASSIGAAVSGNTIYF. The CDR3 nucleotides are TGTGCCAGTAGTATCGGCGCGGCAGTCTCTGGAAACACCATATATTTT.

This clone was counted a few times. This sequence joins TRBV7-2 and TRBJ2-7, with TRBD2 as a possible D gene (6 bases). V lost 3 bases, J lost 0 bases, and 9 bases lay in between. The CDR3 extends over 14 amino acids. Germline V gives CDR1 SGHTA, CDR2 FQGNSA. CDR3 nucleotides: TGTGCCAGCAGCTTTCCGACTAGCTCCTACGAGCAGTACTTC. It translates to CASSFPTSSYEQYF.

This clone was seen only a few times. This chain uses TRBV15 with TRBJ1-1; 8 nucleotides align to TRBD1. CDR3 length: 15 residues. CDR1 LNHNV and CDR2 YYDKDF come from the germline V gene (reference sequence). J gave up 5 bases and V 1 base, and 6 bases lay outside the gene matches. The CDR3 spells CATSRGSGGWTEAFF. In nucleotides, the CDR3 is TGTGCCACCAGCAGAGGCTCAGGGGGCTGGACTGAAGCTTTCTTT.

This clone was picked up a small number of times. This chain uses TRBV18 with TRBJ1-1, with D hard to call. The V gene's germline CDR1 is KGHSH and CDR2 LQKENI. The CDR3 runs 15 residues. Trimming left V 3 bases short and J 1 base short, with 12 bases between. CDR3 bases: TGTGCCAGCTCACCTCCACTACGACCGAACACTGAAGCTTTCTTT. It specifies CASSPPLRPNTEAFF.

This clone has more than one count but fewer than ten. This chain connects TRBV5-4 to TRBJ2-4, with a tentative D call TRBD2 (6 bases). The germline CDR1 and CDR2 sequences are SGHNT and YYREEE (reference sequence). The CDR3 length is 14 residues. V shed 4 bases and J shed 1 base, with 9 bases lying between them. CDR3 sequence (DNA): TGTGCCAGCAGCCGGGACTGGGCCAAAAACATTCAGTACTTC. It is translated as CASSRDWAKNIQYF. Full variable domain (rest looked up from reference TRBV5-4 and TRBJ2-4): ETGVTQSPTHLIKTRGQQVTLRCSSQSGHNTVSWYQQALGQGPQFIFQYYREEENGRGNFPPRFSGLQFPNYSSELNVNALELDDSALYLCASSRDWAKNIQYFGAGTRLSVL.

This clone came up a few times. The V and J genes are TRBV5-6 and TRBJ1-4; the D gene is possibly TRBD1 (6 bases). V lost 0 bases, J lost 3 bases, and 12 bases lay in between. Germline lookup yields CDR1 SGHDT and CDR2 YYEEEE. This CDR3 spans 16 amino acids. CDR3 in amino acids: CASSLGAGAPNEKLFF. In nucleotides, the CDR3 is TGTGCCAGCAGCTTGGGCGCGGGGGCCCCTAATGAAAAACTGTTTTTT. Looking up the rest from reference TRBV5-6 and TRBJ1-4 gives the full variable domain: DAGVTQSPTHLIKTRGQQVTLRCSPKSGHDTVSWYQQALGQGPQFIFQYYEEEERQRGNFPDRFSGHQFPNYSSELNVNALLLGDSALYLCASSLGAGAPNEKLFFGSGTQLSVL.

This clone was observed a handful of times. The J gene is TRBJ1-2, the V gene TRBV5-1; 8 bases are shared with TRBD1. Germline V lookup: CDR1 SGHRS, CDR2 YFSETQ. The length of the CDR3 is 15 residues. Unmatched junction bases numbered 12, after V lost 4 bases and J lost 7 bases. CDR3 protein: CASSLQSQGVGGYTF. CDR3 sequence (DNA): TGCGCCAGCAGCCTCCAATCACAGGGGGTCGGTGGCTACACCTTC.

A remark on this clone: One junction end does not reproduce the germline sequence, and a read error may be involved. J is TRBJ2-5 and V is TRBV7-7; TRBD1 matches 9 bases. This CDR3 has 14 residues. Germline CDR1 reads SSHAT; CDR2 reads FNYEAQ (reference sequence). The chain's CDR3 is CASSSGQGMETQYF. In DNA form, the CDR3 reads TGTGCTAGCAGCTCAGGACAGGGGATGGAGACCCAGTACTTC. Variable domain in full (rest from reference TRBV7-7 and TRBJ2-5): GAGVSQSPRYKVTKRGQDVTLRCDPISSHATLYWYQQALGQGPEFLTYFNYEAQPDKSGLPSDRFSAERPEGSISTLTIQRTEQRDSAMYRCASSSGQGMETQYFGPGTRLLVL.

The CDR3 region has the DNA TGTGCCAGCTCACCAAGGGCTAGCGGGGTAAGCTCCTACAATGAGCAGTTCTTC. Translating gives CASSPRASGVSSYNEQFF. The chain joins TRBV18 to TRBJ2-1, with 9 bases that match TRBD2. The ends lost 2 bases at V and 0 bases at J; junction bases unmatched: 8. Germline V gene data show CDR1 as KGHSH and CDR2 as LQKENI. The CDR3 has 18 amino acids. Based on the CDR3 plus reference TRBV18 and TRBJ2-1, the full variable domain is NAGVMQNPRHLVRRRGQEARLRCSPMKGHSHVYWYRQLPEEGLKFMVYLQKENIIDESGMPKERFSAEFPKEGPSILRIQQVVRGDSAAYFCASSPRASGVSSYNEQFFGPGTRLTVL.

The chain has TRBV7-2 and TRBJ2-1, with TRBD1 identical over 7 bases. This CDR3 comprises 17 residues. Germline loops: CDR1 SGHTA, CDR2 FQGNSA. V lost 3 bases, J lost 0 bases, and 8 bases stayed unmatched. This chain's CDR3 is CASSFPAGGSSYNEQFF. CDR3 nucleotides: TGTGCCAGCAGCTTCCCCGCAGGGGGAAGCTCCTACAATGAGCAGTTCTTC. Full variable domain (remainder filled in from reference TRBV7-2 and TRBJ2-1): GAGVSQSPSNKVTEKGKDVELRCDPISGHTALYWYRQSLGQGLEFLIYFQGNSAPDKSGLPSDRFSAERTGGSVSTLTIQRTQQEDSAVYLCASSFPAGGSSYNEQFFGPGTRLTVL.

The chain combines TRBV7-9 with TRBJ1-1, with D possibly being TRBD1 (5 bases). In germline, CDR1 is SEHNR, CDR2 FQNEAQ (reference sequence). The CDR3 loop spans 13 amino acids. Deletions cut 6 bases from V and 4 bases from J, with 12 bases between. CDR3 coding DNA: TGTGCCAGCAGTCAACAGGAGGGCACTGAAGCTTTCTTT. Its protein is CASSQQEGTEAFF.

The V gene is TRBV2, the J gene TRBJ2-5, with 10 nucleotides matching TRBD2. This CDR3 spans 14 amino acids. With V trimmed by 6 bases and J by 2 bases, 3 bases remained unmatched. In germline, CDR1 is SNHLY, CDR2 FYNNEI. The CDR3 loop is CASRRAGGQETQYF. The CDR3 DNA reads TGTGCCAGCAGGAGAGCGGGAGGGCAAGAGACCCAGTACTTC.

This clone was observed a few times. J is TRBJ2-6 and V is TRBV5-1; a possible D gene is TRBD2 (6 bases). Germline V lookup: CDR1 SGHRS, CDR2 YFSETQ. The CDR3 has 16 amino acids. Trimming stripped 6 bases from V and 0 bases from J, with 13 bases between. The CDR3 DNA sequence: TGCGCCAGCACCCCGGGGGTAGCCTCTGGGGCCAACGTCCTGACTTTC. It yields the protein CASTPGVASGANVLTF. Looking up the rest from reference TRBV5-1 and TRBJ2-6 gives the full variable domain: KAGVTQTPRYLIKTRGQQVTLSCSPISGHRSVSWYQQTPGQGLQFLFEYFSETQRNKGNFPGRFSGRQFSNSRSEMNVSTLELGDSALYLCASTPGVASGANVLTFGAGSRLTVL.

The chain is built from TRBV5-1 and TRBJ1-1, with a tentative D call TRBD1 (6 bases). Per the germline V gene, CDR1 is SGHRS and CDR2 is YFSETQ. CDR3 length: 14 amino acids. V shed 3 bases and J shed 1 base, with 10 bases lying between them. The DNA of the CDR3 is TGCGCCAGCAGCTCCTGGACAGAGAACACTGAAGCTTTCTTT. Protein: CASSSWTENTEAFF.

This clone has more than one count but fewer than ten. The genes are TRBV29-1 and TRBJ2-7; TRBD1 is a possible D gene (6 bases). V lost 5 bases and J lost 3, with 11 bases in between. The CDR3 consists of 12 residues. The germline V gene has CDR1 SQVTM and CDR2 ANQGSEA. CDR3 amino acids: CSVRTEGYEQYF. CDR3 bases: TGCAGCGTTAGGACAGAAGGCTACGAGCAGTACTTC.

This clone has just a few counts. This rearrangement joins TRBV5-1 to TRBJ2-7, with D maybe TRBD1 (6 bases). In germline, CDR1 is SGHRS, CDR2 YFSETQ. The CDR3 is 14 residues long. V lost 4 bases and J 6 bases, leaving 17 bases between the germline ends. The CDR3 nucleotides read TGCGCCAGCAGCGCCGGGGCACAGGGAACCGAGCAGTACTTC. It codes for CASSAGAQGTEQYF.

The chain links TRBV18 to TRBJ1-1; TRBD1 matches at 9 bases. Germline trimming cut 4 bases from V and 1 base from J; bases unmatched to any gene: 7. The CDR3 consists of 16 residues. Germline lookup yields CDR1 KGHSH and CDR2 LQKENI. CDR3: CASSLLMDRGNTEAFF. DNA for the CDR3: TGTGCCAGCTCACTCCTTATGGACAGGGGGAACACTGAAGCTTTCTTT.

This clone was observed a handful of times. The chain combines TRBV19 with TRBJ2-3; TRBD2 matches at 9 bases. CDR1 and CDR2 (germline): LNHDA, SQIVND (reference sequence). This CDR3 is built from 16 residues. After removal of 3 bases from V and 3 bases from J, the junction contained 7 bases not matched to a gene. This CDR3 reads CASSIGSGGVTDTQYF. The CDR3 bases are TGTGCCAGTAGTATCGGTAGCGGGGGAGTTACAGATACGCAGTATTTT.

This clone was recorded a few times. The rearrangement links TRBV11-1 to TRBJ2-7, with 8 bases matching TRBD2. The CDR3 sequence is 15 residues long. CDR1 is SGHAT and CDR2 is FQDESV in the germline V gene (reference sequence). After removal of 1 base from V and 3 bases from J, the junction contained 5 bases not matched to a gene. CDR3 residues: CASSLEAGAVYEQYF. The CDR3 region has the DNA TGTGCCAGCAGCTTAGAAGCGGGAGCCGTCTACGAGCAGTACTTC. Complete variable domain (other parts from reference TRBV11-1 and TRBJ2-7): EAEVAQSPRYKITEKSQAVAFWCDPISGHATLYWYRQILGQGPELLVQFQDESVVDDSQLPKDRFSAERLKGVDSTLKIQPAELGDSAMYLCASSLEAGAVYEQYFGPGTRLTVT.

This clone was seen more than once but under ten times. The V and J genes are TRBV21-1 and TRBJ2-7; TRBD2 was called by the table and not checked on the DNA. TRBV21-1 represents a pseudogene. This CDR3 is 18 amino acids long. CDR3 DNA: TGTGCCAGCAGCAAAGCGTTGTGGGGGACTGACACCAACTACGAGCAGTACTTC. This translates into CASSKALWGTDTNYEQYF.

In this sample, this clone turned up a few times. The limits of the CDR3 on the DNA are not certain, so only TCRdb's listed CDR3 is given. The CDR3: CAWSVLLWTEYNSPLHF. This rearrangement joins TRBV30 to TRBJ1-6; no check of the table's D call, TRBD1, against the DNA was made. The CDR3 sequence runs 17 residues, both termini included. CDR1 is GTSNPN and CDR2 is SVGIG in the germline V gene (reference sequence).